The T cell receptor (beta chain) described here comes from a study of OX40 agonist ivuxolimab in advanced cancers. Study-level information: People who had prior anti-PD-1, anti-PD-L1 or anti-CTLA-4 therapy could take part, and about 40% had some.

The CDR3 spans 15 residues. The germline V gene encodes CDR1 LNHNV and CDR2 YYDKDF (reference sequence). V lost 3 bases to trimming and J lost 4 bases, with 15 bases between them. Method: immunoSEQ multiplex PCR; TCRdb's copy keeps in-frame clones and lacks some. The data hold 40,000 to 50,000 clones, with roughly 90% observed a single time. Study-wide results and caveats: Some of the lowest clonal expansion was seen in partial responders at 0.1-3.0 mg/kg.

This clone occurred a few times. Its antigen is as yet unknown. The gene calls are TRBV15 and TRBJ2-5; D may be TRBD1 (5 bases). The sequenced sample was CD4+ or CD8+ T cells sorted from blood, obtained in a trial of the OX40 agonist ivuxolimab. The clonotype comes from an adult with an advanced solid tumor such as melanoma, head and neck, liver or kidney cancer. Written as DNA, the CDR3 is TGTGCCACCAGCAGTGACTCCTATAGGGGAGAGACCCAGTACTTC. Translating it yields CATSSDSYRGETQYF.